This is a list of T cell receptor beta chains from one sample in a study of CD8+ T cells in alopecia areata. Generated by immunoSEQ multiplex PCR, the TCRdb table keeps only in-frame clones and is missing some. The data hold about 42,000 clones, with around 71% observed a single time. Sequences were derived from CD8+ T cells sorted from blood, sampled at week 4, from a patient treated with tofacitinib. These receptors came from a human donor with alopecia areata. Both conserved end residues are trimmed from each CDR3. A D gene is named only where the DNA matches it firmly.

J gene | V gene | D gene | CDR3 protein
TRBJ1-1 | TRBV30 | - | AWRRSNTEAF
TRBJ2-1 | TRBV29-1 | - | SFLTVSNLNEQF
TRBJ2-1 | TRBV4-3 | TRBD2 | ASSQGTSGGYEQF
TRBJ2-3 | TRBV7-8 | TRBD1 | ASSGGQTSTDTQY
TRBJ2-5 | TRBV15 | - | ATSVRTGQETQY
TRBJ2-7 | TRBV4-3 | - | ASSQDSAGWDEQY
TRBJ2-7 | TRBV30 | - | AWSVLNSFNEY
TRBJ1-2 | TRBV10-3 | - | AISEVEGRGYT
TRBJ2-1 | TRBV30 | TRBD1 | AWSDRGTYNEQF
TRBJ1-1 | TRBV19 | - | ASGTPEAF
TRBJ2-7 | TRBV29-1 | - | SVEWAGTNDYEQY
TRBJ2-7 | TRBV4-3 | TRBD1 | ASSQSRDRTYEQY
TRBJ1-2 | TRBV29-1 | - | SVEGGRPDGYT
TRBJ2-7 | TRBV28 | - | ASSLWGGTGN
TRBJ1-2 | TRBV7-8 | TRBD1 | ASSLAATGGVYGYT
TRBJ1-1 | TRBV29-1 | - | SVLGHTQNTEAF
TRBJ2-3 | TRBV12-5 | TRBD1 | ASGLTSGTGTDTQY
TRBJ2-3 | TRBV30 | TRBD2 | AWSVLAGADTQY
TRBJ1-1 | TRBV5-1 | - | ASSLVPEHTEAF
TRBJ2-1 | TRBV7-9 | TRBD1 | ASSLTGDEQF
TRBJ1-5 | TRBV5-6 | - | ASSPQGPQH
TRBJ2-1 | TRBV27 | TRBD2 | ASSPSSVLAGGKEQF
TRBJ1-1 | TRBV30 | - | AWSVGSEAF
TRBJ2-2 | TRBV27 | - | ASSLSPSGELF
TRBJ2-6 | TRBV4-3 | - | ASSHLPRANVLT
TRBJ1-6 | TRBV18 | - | ASSPRVADHNSPLH
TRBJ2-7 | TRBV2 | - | ASSPSLTYEQY
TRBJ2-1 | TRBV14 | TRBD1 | ASSPGDRGLNEQF
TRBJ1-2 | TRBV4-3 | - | ASSQESRYGYT
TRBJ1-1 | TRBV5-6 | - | ASSRGLTEAF
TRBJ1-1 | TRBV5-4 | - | ASSLAKGVRTEAF
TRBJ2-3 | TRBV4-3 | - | ASSQDRGGGTDTQY
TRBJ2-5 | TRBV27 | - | ASSTGPFDGTQY
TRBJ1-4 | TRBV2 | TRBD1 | ASSGGLNSTGVREKLF
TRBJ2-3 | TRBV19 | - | ASSIGTDTQY
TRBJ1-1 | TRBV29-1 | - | SVVNPNTEAF
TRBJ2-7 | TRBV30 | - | AGTWTDTYEQY
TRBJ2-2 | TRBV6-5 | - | ASRGESGELF
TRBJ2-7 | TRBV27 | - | ASSSGSYYEQY
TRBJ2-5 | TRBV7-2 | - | ASSIEGRAGETQY
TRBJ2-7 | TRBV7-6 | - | ASSSSHQGGKADEQY
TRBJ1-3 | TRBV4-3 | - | ASSSGTGLSGNTIY
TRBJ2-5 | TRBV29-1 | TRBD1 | SVELAGGKETQY
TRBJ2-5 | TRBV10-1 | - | ASSGGTDYPQETQY
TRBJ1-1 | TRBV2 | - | ASWRGTEAF
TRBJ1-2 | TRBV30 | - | AWSYSDSLYGYT
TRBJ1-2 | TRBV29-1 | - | SVLGGNYGYT
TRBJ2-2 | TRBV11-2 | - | ASSLIWGGELF
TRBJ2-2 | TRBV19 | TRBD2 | ASDPGLAPAGELF
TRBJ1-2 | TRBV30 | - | AWQGDNGYT
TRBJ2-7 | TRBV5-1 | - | ARPHRDQGNEQY
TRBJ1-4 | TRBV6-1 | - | ASRVNREKLF